This T cell receptor beta chain was sequenced for a study of cytomegalovirus exposure and HLA in healthy donors. Study-wide context: As an earlier analysis found, around 190 million T cells yielded approximately 110 million unique TCR beta sequences. The Caucasian-associated ancestry cluster contained around four fifths of the roughly 400 genotyped donors.

Donors in the study were healthy people who gave bone marrow. The study ran its PCR with 60 Vbeta and 13 Jbeta primers. Repertoires were generated with immunoSEQ multiplex PCR, while TCRdb's copy carries only in-frame clones and drops some. The sample has about 100,000 clones, about three quarters seen once. Whole-study findings and limits: A previous analysis found most TCR beta V segments productive roughly 87% or roughly 30% of the time.

Germline lookup yields CDR1 MNHNY and CDR2 SVGAGI (reference sequence). J was trimmed by 1 base and V by 8 bases; bases with no gene match: 8. This CDR3 contains 16 residues. A note on this clone: Its antigen is unidentified.

The TCR comes from a woman aged 18 to 35 in good health and CMV-seropositive. Sequenced input: PBMCs. The chain combines TRBV6-6 with TRBJ2-2; 9 nucleotides agree with TRBD1. DNA for the CDR3: TGTGCCAGCCAAAGGGCGGGACAGGGGAACACCGGGGAGCTGTTTTTT. Residues: CASQRAGQGNTGELFF.